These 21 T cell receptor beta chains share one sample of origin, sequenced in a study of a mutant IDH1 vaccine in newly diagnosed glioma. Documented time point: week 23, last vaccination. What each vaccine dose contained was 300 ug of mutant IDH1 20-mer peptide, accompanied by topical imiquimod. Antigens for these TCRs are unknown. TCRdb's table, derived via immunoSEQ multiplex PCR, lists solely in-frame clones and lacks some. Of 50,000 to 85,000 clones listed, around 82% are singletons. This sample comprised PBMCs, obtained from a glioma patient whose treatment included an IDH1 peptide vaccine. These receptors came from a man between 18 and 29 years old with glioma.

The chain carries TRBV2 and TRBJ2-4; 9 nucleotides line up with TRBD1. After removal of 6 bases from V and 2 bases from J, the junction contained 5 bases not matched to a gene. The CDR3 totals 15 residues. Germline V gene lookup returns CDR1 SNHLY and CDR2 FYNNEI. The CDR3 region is CASRRQGESKNIQYF. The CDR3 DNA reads TGTGCCAGCAGAAGACAGGGGGAGTCCAAAAACATTCAGTACTTC.

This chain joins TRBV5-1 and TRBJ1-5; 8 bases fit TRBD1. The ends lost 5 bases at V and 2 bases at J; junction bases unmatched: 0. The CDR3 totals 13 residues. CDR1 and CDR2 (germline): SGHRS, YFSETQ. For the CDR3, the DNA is TGCGCCAGCAGACAGGGGGGCAATCAGCCCCAGCATTTT. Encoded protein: CASRQGGNQPQHF. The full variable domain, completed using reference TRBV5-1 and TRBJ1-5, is KAGVTQTPRYLIKTRGQQVTLSCSPISGHRSVSWYQQTPGQGLQFLFEYFSETQRNKGNFPGRFSGRQFSNSRSEMNVSTLELGDSALYLCASRQGGNQPQHFGDGTRLSIL.

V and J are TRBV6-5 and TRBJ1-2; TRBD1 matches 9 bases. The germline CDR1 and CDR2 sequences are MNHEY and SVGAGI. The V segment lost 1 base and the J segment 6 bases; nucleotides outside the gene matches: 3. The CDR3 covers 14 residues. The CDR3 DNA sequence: TGTGCCAGCAGTTACTTGACAGGGGGACATGGCTACACCTTC. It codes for CASSYLTGGHGYTF.

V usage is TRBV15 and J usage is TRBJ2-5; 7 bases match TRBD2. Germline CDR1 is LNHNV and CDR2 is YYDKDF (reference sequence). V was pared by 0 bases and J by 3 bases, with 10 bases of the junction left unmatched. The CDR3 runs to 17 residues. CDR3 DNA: TGTGCCACCAGCAGAGACCATCGGGGGACTACGGAAGAGACCCAGTACTTC. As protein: CATSRDHRGTTEETQYF.

The CDR3 DNA sequence: TGTGCCAGCAGTTACCACCCCCCGAGCGCCGGGGAGCTGTTTTTT. Protein sequence: CASSYHPPSAGELFF. This sequence joins TRBV6-6 and TRBJ2-2; D call uncertain. Germline V lookup: CDR1 MNHNY, CDR2 SVGAGI (reference sequence). The CDR3 covers 15 residues. V dropped 2 bases and J dropped 6 bases, with 13 bases sitting between them.

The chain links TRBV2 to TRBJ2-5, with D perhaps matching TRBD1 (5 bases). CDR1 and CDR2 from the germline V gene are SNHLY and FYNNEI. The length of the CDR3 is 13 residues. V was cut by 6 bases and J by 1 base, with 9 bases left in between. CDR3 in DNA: TGTGCCAGCAGCAGGGTTCTCCAAGAGACCCAGTACTTC. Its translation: CASSRVLQETQYF.

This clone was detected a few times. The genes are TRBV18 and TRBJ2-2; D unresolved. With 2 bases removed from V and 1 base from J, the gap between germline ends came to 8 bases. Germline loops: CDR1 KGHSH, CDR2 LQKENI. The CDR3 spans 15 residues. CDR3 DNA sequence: TGTGCCAGCTCACCAAACCCCAGGAACACCGGGGAGCTGTTTTTT. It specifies CASSPNPRNTGELFF.

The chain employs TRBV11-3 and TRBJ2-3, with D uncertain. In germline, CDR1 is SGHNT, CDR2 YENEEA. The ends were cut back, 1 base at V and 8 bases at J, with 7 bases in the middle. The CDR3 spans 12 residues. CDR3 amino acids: CASSLAPGTQYF. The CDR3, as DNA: TGTGCCAGCAGCTTAGCCCCGGGTACGCAGTATTTT.

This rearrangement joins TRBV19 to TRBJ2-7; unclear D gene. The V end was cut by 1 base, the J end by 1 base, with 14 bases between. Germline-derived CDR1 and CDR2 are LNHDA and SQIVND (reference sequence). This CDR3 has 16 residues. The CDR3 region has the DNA TGTGCCAGTAGTATAGGTAGTGACCCGGATTCCTACGAGCAGTACTTC. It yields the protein CASSIGSDPDSYEQYF.

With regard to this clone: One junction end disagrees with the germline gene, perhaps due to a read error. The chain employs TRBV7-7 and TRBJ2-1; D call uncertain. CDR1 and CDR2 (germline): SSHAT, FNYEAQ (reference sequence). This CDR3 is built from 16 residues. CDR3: CASSFFGDPFYNEQFF. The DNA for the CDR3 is TGTGCTAGCAGCTTTTTTGGCGACCCTTTTTACAATGAGCAGTTCTTC.

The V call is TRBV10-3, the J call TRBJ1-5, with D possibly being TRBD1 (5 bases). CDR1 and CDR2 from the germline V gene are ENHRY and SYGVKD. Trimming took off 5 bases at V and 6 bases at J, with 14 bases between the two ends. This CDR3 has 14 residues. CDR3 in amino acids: CAISRQNSIQPQHF. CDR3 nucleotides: TGTGCCATCAGTCGACAGAATAGTATTCAGCCCCAGCATTTT.

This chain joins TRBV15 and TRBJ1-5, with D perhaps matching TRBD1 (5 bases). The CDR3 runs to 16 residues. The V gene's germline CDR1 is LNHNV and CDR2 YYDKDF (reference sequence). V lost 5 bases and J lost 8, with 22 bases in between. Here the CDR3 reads CATSPEAGRLPEPQHF. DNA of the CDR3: TGTGCCACCAGCCCGGAAGCGGGACGGCTGCCTGAGCCCCAGCATTTT.

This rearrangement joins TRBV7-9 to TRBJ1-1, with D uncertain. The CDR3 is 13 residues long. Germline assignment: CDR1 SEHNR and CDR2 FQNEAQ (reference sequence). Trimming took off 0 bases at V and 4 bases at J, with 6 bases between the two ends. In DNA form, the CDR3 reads TGTGCCAGCAGCTTAGCGGTAATCACTGAAGCTTTCTTT. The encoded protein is CASSLAVITEAFF.

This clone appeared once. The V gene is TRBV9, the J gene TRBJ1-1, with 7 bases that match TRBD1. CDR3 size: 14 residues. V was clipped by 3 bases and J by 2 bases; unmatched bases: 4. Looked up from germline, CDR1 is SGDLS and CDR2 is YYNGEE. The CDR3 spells CASSERDRNTEAFF. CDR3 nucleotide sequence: TGTGCCAGCAGCGAACGGGACAGAAACACTGAAGCTTTCTTT.

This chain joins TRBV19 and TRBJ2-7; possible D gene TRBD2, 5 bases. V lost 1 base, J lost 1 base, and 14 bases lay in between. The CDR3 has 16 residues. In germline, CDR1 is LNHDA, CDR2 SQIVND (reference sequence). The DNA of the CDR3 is TGTGCCAGTAGTATAGCCCCGGGGTCAAGTTCCTACGAGCAGTACTTC. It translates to CASSIAPGSSSYEQYF. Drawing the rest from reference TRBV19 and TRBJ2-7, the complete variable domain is DGGITQSPKYLFRKEGQNVTLSCEQNLNHDAMYWYRQDPGQGLRLIYYSQIVNDFQKGDIAEGYSVSREKKESFPLTVTSAQKNPTAFYLCASSIAPGSSSYEQYFGPGTRLTVT.

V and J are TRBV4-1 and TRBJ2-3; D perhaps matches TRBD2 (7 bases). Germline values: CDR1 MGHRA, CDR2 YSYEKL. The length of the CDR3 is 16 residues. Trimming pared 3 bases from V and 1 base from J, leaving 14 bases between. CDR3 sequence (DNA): TGCGCCAGCAGCCATGGGACGGGGGGCCGCACAGATACGCAGTATTTT. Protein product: CASSHGTGGRTDTQYF.

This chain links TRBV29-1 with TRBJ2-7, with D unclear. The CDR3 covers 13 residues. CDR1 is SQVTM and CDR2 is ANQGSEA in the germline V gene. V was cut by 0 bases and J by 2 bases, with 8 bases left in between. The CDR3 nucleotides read TGCAGCGTTGAAGATTCCCCTGCCTACGAGCAGTACTTC. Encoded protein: CSVEDSPAYEQYF.

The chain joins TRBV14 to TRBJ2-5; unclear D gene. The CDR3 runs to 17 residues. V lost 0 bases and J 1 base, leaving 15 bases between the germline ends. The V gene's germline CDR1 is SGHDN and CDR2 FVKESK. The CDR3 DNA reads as TGTGCCAGCAGCCAAGATTATAATGGACGGTTCCAAGAGACCCAGTACTTC. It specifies CASSQDYNGRFQETQYF.

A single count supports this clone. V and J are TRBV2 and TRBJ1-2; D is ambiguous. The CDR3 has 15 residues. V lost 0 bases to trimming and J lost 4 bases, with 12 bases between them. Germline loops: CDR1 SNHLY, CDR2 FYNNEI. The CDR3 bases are TGTGCCAGCAGTGAAGCGCGCCCGACCTTCTATGGCTACACCTTC. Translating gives CASSEARPTFYGYTF. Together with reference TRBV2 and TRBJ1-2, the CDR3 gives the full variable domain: EPEVTQTPSHQVTQMGQEVILRCVPISNHLYFYWYRQILGQKVEFLVSFYNNEISEKSEIFDDQFSVERPDGSNFTLKIRSTKLEDSAMYFCASSEARPTFYGYTFGSGTRLTVV.

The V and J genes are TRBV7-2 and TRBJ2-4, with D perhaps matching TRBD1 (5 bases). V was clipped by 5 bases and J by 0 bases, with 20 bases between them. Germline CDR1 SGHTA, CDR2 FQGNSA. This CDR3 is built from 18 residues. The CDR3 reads CASSRTLTGQKAKNIQYF. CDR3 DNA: TGTGCCAGCAGCCGAACCTTAACAGGCCAGAAAGCCAAAAACATTCAGTACTTC. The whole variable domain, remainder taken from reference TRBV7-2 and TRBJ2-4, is GAGVSQSPSNKVTEKGKDVELRCDPISGHTALYWYRQSLGQGLEFLIYFQGNSAPDKSGLPSDRFSAERTGGSVSTLTIQRTQQEDSAVYLCASSRTLTGQKAKNIQYFGAGTRLSVL.

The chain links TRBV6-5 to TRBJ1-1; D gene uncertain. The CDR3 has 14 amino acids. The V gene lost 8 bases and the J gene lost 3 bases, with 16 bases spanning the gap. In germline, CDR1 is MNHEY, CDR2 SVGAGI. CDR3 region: CASSRRDSYTEAFF. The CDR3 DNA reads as TGTGCCAGCTCGAGGAGGGATTCGTACACTGAAGCTTTCTTT.